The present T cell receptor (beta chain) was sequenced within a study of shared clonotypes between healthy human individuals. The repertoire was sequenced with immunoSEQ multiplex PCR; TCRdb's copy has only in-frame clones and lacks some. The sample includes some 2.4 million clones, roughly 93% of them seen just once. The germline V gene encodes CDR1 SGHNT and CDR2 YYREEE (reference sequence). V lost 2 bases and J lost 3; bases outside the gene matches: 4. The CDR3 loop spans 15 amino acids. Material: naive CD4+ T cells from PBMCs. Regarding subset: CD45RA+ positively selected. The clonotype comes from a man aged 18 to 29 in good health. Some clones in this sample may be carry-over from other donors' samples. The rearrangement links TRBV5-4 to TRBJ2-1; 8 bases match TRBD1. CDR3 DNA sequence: TGTGCCAGCAGCTTTACGACAGGGGACTACAATGAGCAGTTCTTC. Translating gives CASSFTTGDYNEQFF.